Listed below are T cell receptor beta chains from one sample, sequenced in a study of T cells in Graves' hyperthyroidism and ophthalmopathy. TCRdb fed the multiplex PCR reads into MiXCR, producing one record per CDR3 protein. The sample contains just under 750,000 distinct CDR3 sequences, approximately 40% of which appear only once. Sequences were obtained from blood. The source of these receptors is a woman aged 40 to 50 with Graves' hyperthyroidism. The CDR3 runs from the conserved cysteine through the conserved F or W. The D gene is left open where the match is weak. A row's size may be missing; if present it is once, few, many or a size class.

V gene	J gene	D gene	clone size	CDR3 DNA	CDR3 protein
TRBV24-1	TRBJ2-2	NA	NA	TGTGCCACTGAGGGGACTCCTACCGCCGGGGAGCTGTTTTTT	CATEGTPTAGELFF
TRBV4-1	TRBJ2-7	NA	many	TGCGCCAGCAGCCGACCTGGGGGCGAGCAGTACTTC	CASSRPGGEQYF
TRBV21-1	TRBJ1-1	NA	NA	TGTGCCAGCAGCACCGGGACAGGGATTGTGACTGAAGCTTTCTTT	CASSTGTGIVTEAFF
TRBV14	TRBJ2-7	NA	NA	TGTACCAGCAGCTCAGACGGACTATACGAGCAGTACTTC	CTSSSDGLYEQYF
TRBV10-3	TRBJ2-1	NA	NA	TGTGCCATCAGTGAGTTCGAGGAGCAGTTCTTC	CAISEFEEQFF
TRBV10-3	TRBJ2-7	TRBD1	once	TGTGCCAGCTCACCACCTCTTGTAACAGGGGCAATCTCCTACGAGCAGTACTTC	CASSPPLVTGAISYEQYF
TRBV5-4	TRBJ1-2	NA	many	TGTGCCAGCAGCTTGCAAGGAACGACGGGCAACGGCTACACCTTC	CASSLQGTTGNGYTF
TRBV9	TRBJ1-1	NA	few	TGTGCCAGCAGCCAATCCCGGGTCTTTTTTATGAACACTGAAGCTTTCTTT	CASSQSRVFFMNTEAFF
TRBV19	TRBJ1-5	TRBD1	NA	TGTGCCAGTAGACTTGGGACAGAAGAGACCCAGCATTTT	CASRLGTEETQHF
TRBV7-6	TRBJ1-5	TRBD1	few	TGTGCCAGCAGCTCAGCCCCTGGGACAGGCGAGGGGCATCAGCCCCAGCATTTT	CASSSAPGTGEGHQPQHF
TRBV9	TRBJ1-6	NA	NA	TGTGCCAGCAGCCCTACAGATCGGAGCTCCTATAATTCACCCCTCCACTTT	CASSPTDRSSYNSPLHF
TRBV7-9	TRBJ1-1	NA	NA	TGTGCCAGCGGGAGAAGGGCAGACTACACTGAAGCTTTCTTT	CASGRRADYTEAFF
TRBV7-9	TRBJ2-7	TRBD1	NA	TGTGCCAGCAGCAATCCCGGGACAGGGGTCCCCTACGAGCAGTACTTC	CASSNPGTGVPYEQYF
TRBV2	TRBJ1-4	TRBD1	NA	TGTGCCAGCAGAGGGACAGGGATCAGTGAAAAACTGTTTTTT	CASRGTGISEKLFF
TRBV6-8	TRBJ1-1	NA	once	TGTGCCAGCAGTTACCAAACAGCTATATTCACTGAAGCTTTCTTT	CASSYQTAIFTEAFF
TRBV6-2/TRBV6-3	TRBJ1-1	TRBD1	NA	TGTGCCACTACCGGGATACAGGGGTGGAACACTGAAGCTTTCTTT	CATTGIQGWNTEAFF
TRBV4-3	TRBJ1-2	TRBD1	NA	TGCGCCAGCAGCCAAGCTAATCCGGGACAGGGACTCTATGGCTACACCTTC	CASSQANPGQGLYGYTF
TRBV4-1	TRBJ2-7	TRBD2	NA	TGCGCCAGCAGCCGAGTAGCTAGCGGGAGGGGGAACGGCGAGCAGTACTTC	CASSRVASGRGNGEQYF
TRBV7-9	TRBJ2-7	TRBD2	many	TGTGCCAGCAGCTTAACTAGCGGGAGATACGAGCAGTACTTC	CASSLTSGRYEQYF
TRBV7-2	TRBJ1-2	NA	NA	TGTGCCAGCAGTTCCCACCCCGGGGGAGGGAGTGGCTACACCTTC	CASSSHPGGGSGYTF